This T cell receptor (beta chain) was profiled in a study of T cell changes during pregnancy in multiple sclerosis. V lost 1 base and J lost 3; bases outside the gene matches: 5. This CDR3 is 16 amino acids long. Germline V CDR1 and CDR2: SGHAT, FQNNGV. The data were produced by immunoSEQ multiplex PCR, yet TCRdb's version contains in-frame clones alone and is incomplete. The profile shows around 40,000 clones, about 93% of them singletons. The receptor comes from a female donor with multiple sclerosis, enrolled in a pregnancy study. V is TRBV11-2 and J is TRBJ2-3; 9 positions agree with TRBD1. The sample in question was CD4+ T cells from peripheral blood mononuclear cells, obtained in the third trimester of pregnancy. The CDR3 reads CASSLVAGTGTDTQYF. The CDR3 DNA follows: TGTGCCAGCAGCTTAGTAGCCGGGACAGGGACAGATACGCAGTATTTT.